The 25 T cell receptor beta chains presented below share a single source sample, sequenced in a study of T cell repertoires in cytomegalovirus infection. Their recognized antigens are unknown. TCRdb called the reads again in MiXCR, with one record for every CDR3 protein. The sample includes about 570,000 distinct CDR3 sequences, 40% seen only once; the top ten take over 45%. The sample consisted of cultured PBMCs, taken from culture after CMV antigen stimulation. The receptors derive from a human donor in good health (CMV status not recorded). Some clones in this sample may be carry-over from other donors' samples.

The chain is built from TRBV20-1 and TRBJ1-5, with D perhaps TRBD1 (5 bases). Germline V gene sequence: CDR1 DFQATT, CDR2 SNEGSKA (reference sequence). The CDR3 totals 15 residues. With 5 bases removed from V and 1 base from J, the gap between germline ends came to 15 bases. CDR3 bases: TGCAGTGCTGGTCAGGCCGGGGACAGCAATCAGCCCCAGCATTTT. Protein: CSAGQAGDSNQPQHF.

The chain couples TRBV11-2 to TRBJ1-1; D is undetermined. Germline V gene lookup returns CDR1 SGHAT and CDR2 FQNNGV. V was pared by 5 bases and J by 4 bases, with 8 bases between. The CDR3 extends over 12 amino acids. CDR3 amino acids: CASSQEVTEAFF. DNA for the CDR3: TGTGCCAGCAGCCAAGAGGTCACTGAAGCTTTCTTT.

The chain uses TRBV30 and TRBJ2-6; 8 bases line up with TRBD2. With V trimmed by 2 bases and J by 2 bases, 2 bases remained unmatched. The CDR3 is 15 amino acids. Germline V gives CDR1 GTSNPN, CDR2 SVGIG (reference sequence). This CDR3 reads CAWSPGGAGANVLTF. CDR3 DNA: TGTGCCTGGAGTCCGGGGGGGGCTGGGGCCAACGTCCTGACTTTC.

This clonotype has a handful of counts. This chain uses TRBV7-2 with TRBJ2-5, with D possibly being TRBD1 or TRBD2 (5 bases each). V was pared by 5 bases and J by 5 bases, with 12 bases between. Germline assignment: CDR1 SGHTA and CDR2 FQGNSA. The CDR3 consists of 13 residues. The CDR3 sequence is CASSLKGRETQYF. The DNA for the CDR3 is TGTGCCAGCAGCCTTAAGGGACGCGAGACCCAGTACTTC. Looking up the rest from reference TRBV7-2 and TRBJ2-5 gives the full variable domain: GAGVSQSPSNKVTEKGKDVELRCDPISGHTALYWYRQSLGQGLEFLIYFQGNSAPDKSGLPSDRFSAERTGGSVSTLTIQRTQQEDSAVYLCASSLKGRETQYFGPGTRLLVL.

This chain joins TRBV29-1 and TRBJ2-4; 11 positions match TRBD1. The junction had 9 bases not matched to a gene; V was cut back by 4 bases and J by 7 bases. Germline CDR1 SQVTM, CDR2 ANQGSEA. CDR3 size: 15 residues. The CDR3 sequence: CSVGWDRGLVNIQYF. The CDR3 DNA is TGCAGCGTTGGATGGGACAGGGGGTTGGTGAACATTCAGTACTTC. The full variable domain, its missing parts supplied by reference TRBV29-1 and TRBJ2-4, is SAVISQKPSRDICQRGTSLTIQCQVDSQVTMMFWYRQQPGQSLTLIATANQGSEATYESGFVIDKFPISRPNLTFSTLTVSNMSPEDSSIYLCSVGWDRGLVNIQYFGAGTRLSVL.

This clonotype was seen a few times. The rearrangement joins TRBV6-6 to TRBJ2-5; 11 bases are shared with TRBD2. V gave up 0 bases and J gave up 4 bases; unmatched junction bases: 10. The germline gives CDR1 MNHNY, CDR2 SVGAGI (reference sequence). CDR3 length: 18 residues. The CDR3 loop reads CASSYSLASGRHRETQYF. As DNA, the CDR3 is TGTGCCAGCAGTTACTCGTTGGCTAGCGGGAGGCATAGAGAGACCCAGTACTTC.

V usage is TRBV12-3 or TRBV12-4 and J usage is TRBJ2-1; D is uncertain. The CDR3 loop spans 15 amino acids. V was cut by 3 bases and J by 7 bases, with 16 bases left in between. CDR3 DNA sequence: TGTGCCAGCAGTTTGGGTCCCCCCCTTGGTAATGAGCAGTTCTTC. Protein product: CASSLGPPLGNEQFF.

The chain has TRBV7-6 and TRBJ2-7; TRBD2 matches at 9 bases. Per the germline V gene, CDR1 is SGHVS and CDR2 is FNYEAQ. This CDR3 comprises 17 residues. J gave up 2 bases and V 1 base, and 9 bases lay outside the gene matches. CDR3 protein: CASSLVAGGLNAYEQYF. The CDR3 DNA sequence: TGTGCCAGCAGCTTAGTCGCGGGAGGGCTGAACGCCTACGAGCAGTACTTC.

This clonotype was counted only a few times. The J gene is TRBJ1-1, the V gene TRBV12-3 or TRBV12-4, with 9 positions matching TRBD1. The V gene end was trimmed by 3 bases and the J gene end by 1 base; junction bases not matched to a gene: 6. The CDR3 is 16 amino acids. CDR3 residues: CASSFRQGVANTEAFF. CDR3 DNA sequence: TGTGCCAGCAGTTTTCGACAGGGGGTAGCGAACACTGAAGCTTTCTTT.

The table lists this clonotype with a few counts. The chain combines TRBV10-2 with TRBJ2-5; D is perhaps TRBD2 (6 bases). Trimming removed 7 bases at V and 3 bases at J, with 12 bases between. The CDR3 sequence is 13 residues long. The V gene's germline CDR1 is WSHSY and CDR2 SAAADI. This CDR3 reads CASTLTREETQYF. For the CDR3, the DNA is TGCGCCAGCACTCTGACTAGGGAAGAGACCCAGTACTTC.

This chain uses TRBV27 with TRBJ2-5; the D gene is possibly TRBD1 (6 bases). This CDR3 contains 13 residues. V lost 3 bases and J lost 6, with 11 bases in between. Germline V lookup: CDR1 MNHEY, CDR2 SMNVEV (reference sequence). The CDR3 is CASSFGGLKTQYF. The CDR3 coding sequence is TGTGCCAGCAGTTTTGGGGGCCTGAAGACCCAGTACTTC.

The chain combines TRBV20-1 with TRBJ2-3, with 7 bases aligning to TRBD2. V dropped 1 base and J dropped 0; count of bases not matched to a gene: 7. CDR3 length: 16 residues. The V gene's germline CDR1 is DFQATT and CDR2 SNEGSKA (reference sequence). The chain's CDR3 is CSARVTSPTSTDTQYF. CDR3 sequence (DNA): TGCAGTGCTAGAGTGACTAGCCCAACTAGCACAGATACGCAGTATTTT.

In its sample, this clonotype was seen a few times. V usage is TRBV2 and J usage is TRBJ1-2; unclear D gene. Trimming left V 7 bases short and J 3 bases short, with 9 bases between. CDR3 length: 12 residues. CDR1 SNHLY and CDR2 FYNNEI come from the germline V gene. CDR3 bases: TGTGCCAGCATGCTGGCTTACTATGGCTACACCTTC. It is translated as CASMLAYYGYTF. Looking up the rest from reference TRBV2 and TRBJ1-2 gives the full variable domain: EPEVTQTPSHQVTQMGQEVILRCVPISNHLYFYWYRQILGQKVEFLVSFYNNEISEKSEIFDDQFSVERPDGSNFTLKIRSTKLEDSAMYFCASMLAYYGYTFGSGTRLTVV.

The V gene is TRBV4-3, the J gene TRBJ2-2; the D is unclear. There are 15 residues in the CDR3. V lost 1 base and J lost 6, with 12 bases in between. From germline, CDR1 is LGHNA and CDR2 YSLEER. DNA of the CDR3: TGCGCCAGCAGCCAAGCCCCGAGATCCCCCGGGGAGCTGTTTTTT. It encodes CASSQAPRSPGELFF.

The chain is built from TRBV3-1 and TRBJ2-1; no reliable D call. The length of the CDR3 is 16 residues. CDR1 is LGHDT, CDR2 YNNKEL, per germline (reference sequence). Between the trimmed V and J ends, which lost 3 bases and 1 base, there was a span of 13 bases. CDR3 protein: CASSHKGPRSYNEQFF. CDR3 coding DNA: TGTGCCAGCAGCCACAAAGGTCCCCGGTCCTACAATGAGCAGTTCTTC.

This clonotype was found many times. The rearrangement uses TRBV7-2 and TRBJ2-1; D uncertain. Germline V gene lookup returns CDR1 SGHTA and CDR2 FQGNSA. The CDR3 loop spans 13 amino acids. Trimming took off 3 bases at V and 7 bases at J, with 10 bases between the two ends. CDR3 region: CASSFRSANEQFF. CDR3 sequence (DNA): TGTGCCAGCAGCTTCAGGTCTGCGAATGAGCAGTTCTTC.

The rearrangement uses TRBV7-9 and TRBJ2-7; D is undetermined. There are 18 residues in the CDR3. V lost 5 bases, J lost 1 base, and 24 bases lay in between. Germline CDR1 SEHNR, CDR2 FQNEAQ (reference sequence). CDR3 region: CASSPTSPKPGASYEQYF. The CDR3 region has the DNA TGTGCCAGCAGCCCGACATCCCCTAAACCGGGCGCATCCTACGAGCAGTACTTC.

This clonotype turned up a few times. This CDR3 is CASSYRQRDGSPLHF. The CDR3 region has the DNA TGTGCCAGCAGTTACCGACAGCGGGATGGATCACCCCTCCACTTT. The V call is TRBV6-5, the J call TRBJ1-6; tentative D call: TRBD1 (5 bases). CDR1 and CDR2 from the germline V gene are MNHEY and SVGAGI. The CDR3 is made up of 15 amino acids. Trimming removed 2 bases at V and 10 bases at J, with 15 bases between.

This clonotype was recorded once. This chain connects TRBV18 to TRBJ1-1, with a weak D call TRBD1 (5 bases). Germline-derived CDR1 and CDR2 are KGHSH and LQKENI. This CDR3 has 14 amino acids. Deletions cut 0 bases from V and 3 bases from J, with 8 bases between. The CDR3, as DNA: TGTGCCAGCTCACCACCAGGGGCCTACACTGAAGCTTTCTTT. Amino acid sequence: CASSPPGAYTEAFF.

This chain uses TRBV20-1 with TRBJ2-7; tentative D call: TRBD2 (5 bases). CDR1 DFQATT and CDR2 SNEGSKA come from the germline V gene (reference sequence). This CDR3 comprises 11 residues. The V and J ends lost 3 bases and 7 bases respectively, with 10 bases between them. The CDR3 sequence is CSASRGEEQYF. CDR3 DNA: TGCAGTGCTAGCCGGGGTGAGGAGCAGTACTTC.

In its sample, this clonotype was seen a few times. J is TRBJ2-5 and V is TRBV20-1; 10 nucleotides align to TRBD1. The CDR3 has 14 amino acids. V shed 6 bases and J 4 bases; nucleotides not matched to a gene: 8. Germline CDR1 and CDR2: DFQATT and SNEGSKA (reference sequence). CDR3 nucleotide sequence: TGCAGTGCCCCCGGGACAGGGGTACCAGAGACCCAGTACTTC. Encoded protein: CSAPGTGVPETQYF.

This clonotype has a handful of counts. The rearrangement joins TRBV15 to TRBJ2-3; 13 bases match TRBD2. The trim removed 3 bases at V and 4 bases at J, leaving 7 bases unmatched. The germline CDR1 and CDR2 sequences are LNHNV and YYDKDF (reference sequence). The CDR3 is made up of 17 amino acids. CDR3 residues: CATSSRTSGGGADTQYF. The CDR3 nucleotides are TGTGCCACCAGCAGTCGGACTAGCGGGGGAGGGGCAGATACGCAGTATTTT.

The chain carries TRBV7-8 and TRBJ1-5, with 7 bases aligning to TRBD1. Germline trimming cut 5 bases from V and 5 bases from J; bases unmatched to any gene: 9. The CDR3 sequence is 15 residues long. Germline V lookup: CDR1 SGHVS, CDR2 FQNEAQ. The CDR3 loop is CASSQNRGWDQPQHF. In DNA form, the CDR3 reads TGTGCCAGCAGCCAGAACAGGGGTTGGGATCAGCCCCAGCATTTT.

This clonotype showed up just once. A single base separates this from a much larger clone, so it may be a read error. The chain employs TRBV6-1 and TRBJ2-7; weak D call: TRBD2 (6 bases). The germline V gene encodes CDR1 MNHNS and CDR2 SASEGT. This CDR3 region has 15 residues. V dropped 6 bases and J dropped 3 bases, with 18 bases sitting between them. The CDR3 region has the DNA TGTGCCAGCAGCCGGAACCGGGACTTCCACTACGAGCAGTACTTC. Amino acid sequence: CASSRNRDFHYEQYF.

This clonotype showed up just a few times. V and J are TRBV7-2 and TRBJ2-1; perhaps TRBD2 as D (6 bases). CDR1 and CDR2 (germline): SGHTA, FQGNSA. V dropped 3 bases and J dropped 3 bases, with 12 bases sitting between them. The CDR3 spans 15 residues. CDR3 amino acids: CASSFLDGGYNEQFF. The CDR3 nucleotides are TGTGCCAGCAGCTTTTTGGACGGGGGCTACAATGAGCAGTTCTTC.